These T cell receptor beta chains were read from a single sample in a study of cytomegalovirus exposure and HLA in healthy donors. Profiling relied on immunoSEQ multiplex PCR, and the TCRdb table lists in-frame clones only, not all of them. Among 65,000 to 95,000 clones, roughly 95% were seen once, and the ten largest hold 3% to 3.5%. Sequencing was performed on PBMCs. These receptors all stem from a man younger than 35 in good health and CMV-seronegative. Both conserved end residues are trimmed from each CDR3. Each record gives: V gene, J gene, CDR3 length, CDR3 protein.

>TRBV28|TRBJ2-3|14
ASSPTTSGTTDTQY
>TRBV10-3|TRBJ2-5|13
AISEGQGVGETQY
>TRBV5-1|TRBJ2-3|13
ASSPQGQGADTQY
>TRBV28|TRBJ1-1|12
ASRPGGLGTEAF
>TRBV30|TRBJ1-1|10
AWSPGNTEAF
>TRBV9|TRBJ2-5|12
ASSAPGLQETQY
>TRBV7-6|TRBJ2-7|13
ASSSSRGPTYEQY
>TRBV5-4|TRBJ2-7|13
ASSLWDAGTYEQY
>TRBV27|TRBJ1-5|14
ASSGAGRNSNQPQH
>TRBV6-1|TRBJ1-5|14
ASSEAMGRGNQPQH
>TRBV9|TRBJ1-1|13
ASSARELGTTEAF
>TRBV7-9|TRBJ2-1|11
ASSPSEDNEQF
>TRBV28|TRBJ1-3|12
ASSFQGSGNTIY
>TRBV7-6|TRBJ2-3|13
ASSSRGIGTDTQY
>TRBV19|TRBJ1-2|12
ASRGTGGGYGYT
>TRBV13|TRBJ1-3|15
ASSLVHGGPRGNTIY